This section outlines one TCR beta chain sequence together with its context. This specimen comes from a study of blood T cell repertoires in COVID-19. The protocol was immunoSEQ multiplex PCR, while the TCRdb copy is restricted to in-frame clones and leaves out a portion. The sample includes fewer than 600,000 clones, over 75% of them seen just once. Trimming stripped 3 bases from V and 5 bases from J, with 8 bases between. Germline CDR1 KGHSH, CDR2 LQKENI. There are 13 residues in the CDR3. The source of this sequence is a woman aged 40 to 50 who had recovered from COVID-19. The material sequenced was PBMCs or T cells enriched from blood (not recorded which). The chain uses TRBV18 and TRBJ2-1; tentative D call: TRBD2 (5 bases). CDR3 coding DNA: TGTGCCAGCTCACCGTTCGGGAACAATGAGCAGTTCTTC. The encoded protein is CASSPFGNNEQFF.